This T cell receptor (beta chain) was found in a study of technical replicates of blood from several donors (dated by TCRdb to about 2017). Libraries were made using the immunoSEQ multiplex PCR assay. TCRdb carries this immuneACCESS record with in-frame sequences only. Its versions omit some clonotypes, under half of them owing to an unresolved V gene in the studies checked, with the rest unexplained. Recorded for this sample are more than 60,000 clones; about 87% of them occurred a single time. The top ten hold about 5% of the sample. Of note for this clone: This clone's antigen is unknown. The sample holds no much larger clone one base away, and base qualities are not on file.

Sequencing was carried out using PBMCs. The receptor comes from a human donor in good health. Some clones in this sample may be carry-over from other donors' samples.

Here is the DNA: TGTGCCATCAGCCACGTCACCAGGACTTACACCGGGGAGCTGTTTTTT. The encoded protein is CAISHVTRTYTGELFF. This receptor chain uses TRBV10-3 and TRBJ2-2; the D gene is perhaps TRBD2, on 5 matching bases. Its CDR3 holds 16 amino acids, cysteine through phenylalanine. Just CDR3 DNA is preserved here, 48 bases in frame from base 1. CDR1 ENHRY and CDR2 SYGVKD were looked up in the germline V gene. V drops 6 bases and J drops 3 bases, leaving 17 bases in between.